Listed here are 31 T cell receptor beta chains from one sample, sequenced in a study of shared clonotypes between healthy human individuals. Generated by immunoSEQ multiplex PCR, the TCRdb table keeps only in-frame clones and is missing some. The sample carries roughly 380,000 clones, around 96% recorded once. Sequenced input: memory CD8+ T cells sorted from blood. As to subset: CD45RO+ cells pooled with CCR7-negative TemRA cells. The origin of the receptors is a man aged 25-45 years in good health.

As regards this clone: Sequence at one end of the junction differs from germline and may be a read error. The V gene is TRBV7-8, the J gene TRBJ2-7; 11 bases fit TRBD2. The length of the CDR3 is 15 residues. In germline, CDR1 is SGHVS, CDR2 FQNEAQ. This CDR3 reads CASSVAGGGSYEQYF. In DNA, the CDR3 is TGTGCCAGCAGCGTAGCGGGAGGGGGCTCCTACGAGCAGTACTTC.

This chain links TRBV28 with TRBJ2-7; 9 positions match TRBD2. Germline V CDR1 and CDR2: MDHEN, SYDVKM. The CDR3 loop spans 17 amino acids. The junction had 14 bases not matched to a gene; V was cut back by 5 bases and J by 3 bases. CDR3 in DNA: TGTGCCAGCAGTGGCCGGGCTAGCGGGAAAAGATACTACGAGCAGTACTTC. Protein product: CASSGRASGKRYYEQYF.

This clone appeared once. The chain employs TRBV30 and TRBJ1-2, with 7 bases that match TRBD1. The germline CDR1 and CDR2 sequences are GTSNPN and SVGIG (reference sequence). CDR3 length equals 13 residues. The ends lost 2 bases at V and 12 bases at J; junction bases unmatched: 12. The CDR3 spells CAWSSRLAGGDTF. Here the CDR3 DNA reads TGTGCCTGGAGTTCCCGACTAGCAGGGGGAGACACCTTC.

The chain has TRBV15 and TRBJ2-1, with D possibly matching TRBD1 (6 bases). The CDR3 has 15 amino acids. CDR1 is LNHNV and CDR2 is YYDKDF in the germline V gene (reference sequence). V lost 1 base and J 5 bases, leaving 12 bases between the germline ends. CDR3 sequence reads: CATSRGGGPHNEQFF. CDR3 sequence (DNA): TGTGCCACCAGCAGAGGTGGGGGCCCCCACAATGAGCAGTTCTTC.

The V and J genes are TRBV6-6 and TRBJ1-1, with 8 bases that match TRBD1. Per the germline V gene, CDR1 is MNHNY and CDR2 is SVGAGI (reference sequence). Trimming cost V 6 bases and J 5 bases; bases outside gene matches: 5. This CDR3 spans 13 amino acids. CDR3 sequence (DNA): TGTGCCAGCAGCGCAGGGGGCGGAACTGAAGCTTTCTTT. Translated: CASSAGGGTEAFF.

The V gene is TRBV19, the J gene TRBJ2-5; D is undetermined. CDR1 is LNHDA and CDR2 is SQIVND in the germline V gene (reference sequence). The CDR3 runs 13 residues. Trimming removed 1 base from V and 5 bases from J, with 8 bases in between. The CDR3 reads CASSIVSKETQYF. Here the CDR3 DNA reads TGTGCCAGTAGTATAGTCTCTAAGGAGACCCAGTACTTC.

The chain is built from TRBV18 and TRBJ2-1; D call uncertain. Germline V CDR1 and CDR2: KGHSH, LQKENI. V shed 6 bases and J shed 3 bases, with 9 bases lying between them. This CDR3 region has 13 residues. The CDR3 DNA reads TGTGCCAGCTCGCTTTCTTACTACAATGAGCAGTTCTTC. Its translation: CASSLSYYNEQFF.

This clone has a single count. Other DNA sequences within the sample encode an identical CDR3. This chain links TRBV27 with TRBJ2-7; D might be TRBD1 (5 bases). Germline assignment: CDR1 MNHEY and CDR2 SMNVEV (reference sequence). The length of the CDR3 is 13 residues. Between the trimmed V and J ends, which lost 2 bases and 4 bases, there was a span of 9 bases. This CDR3 reads CASSLQGRYEQYF. CDR3 nucleotide sequence: TGTGCCAGCAGTTTACAGGGCAGGTACGAGCAGTACTTC.

The chain is built from TRBV30 and TRBJ2-7; D gene ambiguous. The CDR3 extends over 15 amino acids. Germline CDR1 reads GTSNPN; CDR2 reads SVGIG (reference sequence). Trimming left V 1 base short and J 0 bases short, with 13 bases between. This CDR3 is CAWSGSGYSSYEQYF. CDR3 nucleotides: TGTGCCTGGAGTGGTTCAGGTTATAGCTCCTACGAGCAGTACTTC.

This chain uses TRBV28 with TRBJ1-1; no reliable D call. Trimming stripped 4 bases from V and 7 bases from J, with 10 bases between. The V gene's germline CDR1 is MDHEN and CDR2 SYDVKM. The CDR3 has 12 residues. The CDR3, as DNA: TGTGCCAGCAGTTCGTTAAGAAGTGAAGCTTTCTTT. This sequence encodes CASSSLRSEAFF.

The V gene is TRBV29-1, the J gene TRBJ1-5; TRBD1 agrees at 7 bases. Germline-derived CDR1 and CDR2 are SQVTM and ANQGSEA. The CDR3 runs to 14 residues. The V gene end was trimmed by 4 bases and the J gene end by 0 bases; junction bases not matched to a gene: 3. CDR3 nucleotide sequence: TGCAGCGTTGGGGGGACAGCTAGCAATCAGCCCCAGCATTTT. It codes for CSVGGTASNQPQHF.

The genes are TRBV30 and TRBJ1-5; D call uncertain. This CDR3 spans 15 amino acids. V dropped 0 bases and J dropped 4 bases, with 13 bases sitting between them. Germline CDR1 reads GTSNPN; CDR2 reads SVGIG (reference sequence). The CDR3 coding sequence is TGTGCCTGGAGTGTACCGGCTTTGGGAAATCAGCCCCAGCATTTT. This gives the protein CAWSVPALGNQPQHF.

The chain recombines TRBV4-1 with TRBJ2-1; TRBD2 aligns across 8 bases. The V segment lost 1 base and the J segment 4 bases; nucleotides outside the gene matches: 9. Germline CDR1 reads MGHRA; CDR2 reads YSYEKL. The CDR3 consists of 17 residues. CDR3 protein: CASSQAPTSALYNEQFF. The CDR3 coding sequence is TGCGCCAGCAGCCAAGCTCCGACTAGCGCCCTATACAATGAGCAGTTCTTC.

The chain combines TRBV10-2 with TRBJ2-5; tentatively, D is TRBD2 (5 bases). Per the germline V gene, CDR1 is WSHSY and CDR2 is SAAADI. There are 13 residues in the CDR3. V lost 3 bases and J 6 bases, leaving 11 bases between the germline ends. This CDR3 reads CASSDSGWQTQYF. The CDR3 bases are TGCGCCAGCAGTGACAGCGGTTGGCAGACCCAGTACTTC.

J is TRBJ1-5 and V is TRBV27, with 11 bases aligning to TRBD1. Looked up from germline, CDR1 is MNHEY and CDR2 is SMNVEV (reference sequence). Germline trimming cut 3 bases from V and 2 bases from J; bases unmatched to any gene: 9. The CDR3 is 18 amino acids. CDR3 in DNA: TGTGCCAGCAGTTTTACCGGGACAGGGGGACAGGGCAATCAGCCCCAGCATTTT. Translating it yields CASSFTGTGGQGNQPQHF.

The rearrangement uses TRBV7-9 and TRBJ1-2, with TRBD1 as a possible D gene (6 bases). V was cut by 5 bases and J by 4 bases, with 14 bases left in between. Germline V gene sequence: CDR1 SEHNR, CDR2 FQNEAQ (reference sequence). The CDR3 runs to 14 residues. CDR3 bases: TGTGCCAGCAGCCGCCGGGACACCCGCTATGGCTACACCTTC. Protein: CASSRRDTRYGYTF.

The V gene is TRBV10-1, the J gene TRBJ2-2; 9 nucleotides line up with TRBD1. Germline V gives CDR1 WNHNN, CDR2 SYGVQD (reference sequence). This CDR3 contains 14 residues. The V segment lost 6 bases and the J segment 4 bases; nucleotides outside the gene matches: 3. The DNA of the CDR3 is TGCGCCAGCAGGCGGGACAGGGCCACCGGGGAGCTGTTTTTT. Its translation is CASRRDRATGELFF.

The chain uses TRBV4-2 and TRBJ2-6, with D hard to call. The germline V gene encodes CDR1 LGHNA and CDR2 YNFKEQ. V was clipped by 0 bases and J by 0 bases, with 12 bases between them. The CDR3 length is 18 residues. The CDR3 region is CASSQDSGLRSGANVLTF. CDR3 nucleotides: TGTGCCAGCAGCCAAGATTCGGGTCTCCGCTCTGGGGCCAACGTCCTGACTTTC.

This chain uses TRBV7-2 with TRBJ2-4; D is uncertain. CDR1 is SGHTA, CDR2 FQGNSA, per germline. CDR3 length: 13 amino acids. V was trimmed by 1 base and J by 7 bases, leaving 8 bases between them. DNA for the CDR3: TGTGCCAGCAGCTTAGTCTTAGAGAACATTCAGTACTTC. Translation: CASSLVLENIQYF.

This clone was picked up one time. V gene TRBV21-1 combines with J gene TRBJ2-7; the table calls TRBD1, which could not be checked here. TRBV21-1 is a pseudogene segment. CDR3 size: 19 residues. This CDR3 reads CASSKNHRQVLLSSYEQYF. DNA of the CDR3: TGTGCCAGCAGCAAAAACCATAGACAGGTCCTACTAAGCTCCTACGAGCAGTACTTC.

The V call is TRBV28, the J call TRBJ1-5; D is perhaps TRBD1 (5 bases). The length of the CDR3 is 17 residues. CDR1 is MDHEN, CDR2 SYDVKM, per germline. V lost 4 bases, J lost 2 bases, and 18 bases lay in between. The CDR3 coding sequence is TGTGCCAGCAGTTCCCCCTGGGGCAGCAGGGGCAATCAGCCCCAGCATTTT. Its translation is CASSSPWGSRGNQPQHF.

The rearrangement links TRBV2 to TRBJ2-7; weak D call: TRBD1 (5 bases). The CDR3 loop spans 14 amino acids. Trimming took off 4 bases at V and 2 bases at J, with 12 bases between the two ends. Looked up from germline, CDR1 is SNHLY and CDR2 is FYNNEI. The CDR3 sequence: CASSVAGLTYEQYF. The CDR3, as DNA: TGTGCCAGCAGTGTCGCAGGGCTGACCTACGAGCAGTACTTC.

This chain uses TRBV6-1 with TRBJ2-1, with 12 bases matching TRBD2. Per germline, CDR1 MNHNS and CDR2 SASEGT. The CDR3 is made up of 14 amino acids. The trim removed 8 bases at V and 4 bases at J, leaving 3 bases unmatched. The DNA for the CDR3 is TGTGCCAGCCGCGGACTAGCGGGGTACAATGAGCAGTTCTTC. Translation gives CASRGLAGYNEQFF.

This chain joins TRBV5-4 and TRBJ2-7; TRBD2 might be the D (6 bases). This CDR3 region has 14 residues. The germline V gene encodes CDR1 SGHNT and CDR2 YYREEE (reference sequence). V lost 7 bases and J lost 5, with 19 bases in between. CDR3 sequence: CASRLAFREHEQYF. The CDR3 DNA sequence: TGTGCCAGCCGTCTAGCGTTCCGCGAGCACGAGCAGTACTTC.

The J gene is TRBJ2-7, the V gene TRBV27, with a possible D match to TRBD1 (5 bases). CDR1 MNHEY and CDR2 SMNVEV come from the germline V gene (reference sequence). V lost 4 bases to trimming and J lost 3 bases, with 16 bases between them. The CDR3 sequence is 15 residues long. The CDR3 DNA reads TGTGCCAGCAGTTATGGCAGGGCGAGGAACTACGAGCAGTACTTC. Encoded protein: CASSYGRARNYEQYF.

This clone was detected only once. The chain uses TRBV4-1 and TRBJ2-4; 8 bases match TRBD2. This CDR3 has 19 residues. Germline V CDR1 and CDR2: MGHRA, YSYEKL. V lost 1 base to trimming and J lost 7 bases; unmatched junction nucleotides: 18. CDR3 in amino acids: CASSQALASIAGSGNIQYF. Here the CDR3 DNA reads TGCGCCAGCAGCCAAGCCCTCGCCTCGATAGCGGGATCGGGGAACATTCAGTACTTC.

The rearrangement uses TRBV29-1 and TRBJ2-5; D uncertain. Germline V gives CDR1 SQVTM, CDR2 ANQGSEA. With 5 bases removed from V and 2 bases from J, the gap between germline ends came to 9 bases. The CDR3 is 12 amino acids. Written as DNA, the CDR3 is TGCAGCGTTACAGAATTTCAAGAGACCCAGTACTTC. Translation: CSVTEFQETQYF.

Worth noting for this clone: Additional DNA sequences in this sample encode the identical CDR3. The CDR3 DNA follows: TGTGCCAGCAGCTTGAGAGGGAACTATGGCTACACCTTC. This encodes CASSLRGNYGYTF. The J gene is TRBJ1-2, the V gene TRBV5-8; the D is unclear. The V gene lost 1 base and the J gene lost 2 bases, with 6 bases spanning the gap. CDR1 and CDR2 from the germline V gene are SGHTS and YDEGEE. The CDR3 is 13 residues long.

This chain uses TRBV7-9 with TRBJ2-3; 10 bases match TRBD2. Germline V gene sequence: CDR1 SEHNR, CDR2 FQNEAQ (reference sequence). The CDR3 runs to 16 residues. J lost 1 base, V lost 2 bases, and 3 bases had no gene match. The CDR3, as DNA: TGTGCCAGCAGCTTATTAGCGGGAGGCGGCACAGATACGCAGTATTTT. Translated, it gives CASSLLAGGGTDTQYF.

On this clone itself: The sample has other DNA sequences that encode this CDR3 too. The chain combines TRBV19 with TRBJ1-1, with D unresolved. Per germline, CDR1 LNHDA and CDR2 SQIVND (reference sequence). There are 13 residues in the CDR3. V dropped 2 bases and J dropped 1 base, with 5 bases sitting between them. For the CDR3, the DNA is TGTGCCAGTAGTATAACTGGGAACACTGAAGCTTTCTTT. Translated: CASSITGNTEAFF.

The V call is TRBV19, the J call TRBJ1-2; D unresolved. Trimming left V 1 base short and J 3 bases short, with 9 bases between. The germline CDR1 and CDR2 sequences are LNHDA and SQIVND (reference sequence). This CDR3 is built from 14 residues. The CDR3 DNA reads TGTGCCAGTAGTATAGCTCGTCAATACTATGGCTACACCTTC. Translated: CASSIARQYYGYTF.